This TCR beta chain derives from a study of breast tumors, draining lymph nodes, adjacent tissues. Study-wide results and limits: The lymph node origin of tumor T cells was framed as consistent with a hypothesis, not demonstrated. Tumor TCR diversity was below lymph nodes but above nontumor tissue. Data fit most tumor T cells coming from lymph node, expanding in tumor. Compared with basal-like, luminal-like tumors shared significantly more repertoire with nontumor tissue.

Axillary draining lymph nodes of breast cancer patients supplied the node samples. There are many counts of this clonotype. Its target is not known. From the multiplex PCR reads, TCRdb called clonotypes with MiXCR, one entry per CDR3 protein. Among around 140,000 distinct CDR3 sequences, 32% were seen once, and the ten largest hold around 2.5%. Sequencing was performed on axillary lymph node tissue. The sequence came from a female donor with breast cancer. Some clones in this sample may be carry-over from other donors' samples.

CDR3 amino acids: CASSLGGAPEYEQYF. CDR3 sequence (DNA): TGTGCCAGCAGCTTAGGGGGAGCCCCCGAATACGAGCAGTACTTC. V and J are TRBV7-6 and TRBJ2-7, with D possibly being TRBD2 (5 bases). Germline V gene lookup returns CDR1 SGHVS and CDR2 FNYEAQ. V was pared by 1 base and J by 4 bases, with 14 bases between. The CDR3 runs to 15 residues.